Reported below is one T cell receptor (beta chain). Antigen specificity is unknown. This specimen belongs to a study of T cell responses to AZD1222 COVID-19 vaccine. Study results and caveats: Spike-specific TCRs gained breadth and depth after people received two AZD1222 doses. Every sample of the repertoires postdated the peak T cell response. The donors showed a predominance of white British ancestry and of females, with possible underestimation of clonal diversity.

Looked up from germline, CDR1 is MDHEN and CDR2 is SYDVKM. CDR3 length: 14 amino acids. V shed 4 bases, J shed 1 base, and the junction held 4 bases outside the gene matches. TCRdb's table, derived via immunoSEQ multiplex PCR, lists solely in-frame clones and lacks some. The table has 77,000 or so clones, about 91% seen once; the top ten hold about 7.1%. This rearrangement joins TRBV28 to TRBJ2-7, with 7 bases aligning to TRBD1. The TCR was taken from an adult in good health. Sequenced here: peripheral blood, sampled on day 0 of MenACWY control vaccination. The CDR3 sequence is CASSSPGGSYEQYF. As DNA, the CDR3 is TGTGCCAGCAGTTCCCCAGGGGGTTCCTACGAGCAGTACTTC.